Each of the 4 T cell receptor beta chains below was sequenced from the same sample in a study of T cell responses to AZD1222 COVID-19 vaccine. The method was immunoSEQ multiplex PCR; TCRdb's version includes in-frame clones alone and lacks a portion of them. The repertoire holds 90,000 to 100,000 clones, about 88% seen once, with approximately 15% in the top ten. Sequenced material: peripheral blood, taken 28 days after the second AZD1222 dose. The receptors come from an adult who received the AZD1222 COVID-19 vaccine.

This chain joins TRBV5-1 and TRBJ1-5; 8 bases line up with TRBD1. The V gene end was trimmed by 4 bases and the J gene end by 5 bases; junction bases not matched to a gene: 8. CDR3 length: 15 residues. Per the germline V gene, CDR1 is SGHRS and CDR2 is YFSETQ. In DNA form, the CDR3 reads TGCGCCAGCAGCGTAACAGGGACAGGAGATCAGCCCCAGCATTTT. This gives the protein CASSVTGTGDQPQHF.

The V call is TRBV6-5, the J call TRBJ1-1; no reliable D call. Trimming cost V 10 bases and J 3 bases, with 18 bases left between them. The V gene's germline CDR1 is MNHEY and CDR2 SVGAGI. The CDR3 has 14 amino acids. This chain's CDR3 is CATTLQWGDTEAFF. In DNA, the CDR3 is TGTGCCACTACGTTACAGTGGGGAGACACTGAAGCTTTCTTT.

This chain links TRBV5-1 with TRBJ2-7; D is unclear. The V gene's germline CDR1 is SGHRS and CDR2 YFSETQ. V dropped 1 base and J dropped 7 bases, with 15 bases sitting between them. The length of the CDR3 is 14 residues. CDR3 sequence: CASSLSGNSREQYF. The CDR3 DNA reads TGCGCCAGCAGCTTGTCCGGTAACTCTCGGGAGCAGTACTTC.

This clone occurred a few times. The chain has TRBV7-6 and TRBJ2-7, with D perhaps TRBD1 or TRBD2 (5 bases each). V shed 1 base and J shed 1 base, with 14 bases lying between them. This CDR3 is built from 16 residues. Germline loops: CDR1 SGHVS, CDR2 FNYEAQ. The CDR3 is CASSLDGAGGSYEQYF. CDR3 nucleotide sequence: TGTGCCAGCAGCTTAGATGGGGCAGGAGGTTCCTACGAGCAGTACTTC.